Listed below are T cell receptor beta chains from one sample, sequenced in a study of T cells in Graves' hyperthyroidism and ophthalmopathy. MiXCR was run by TCRdb on the multiplex PCR reads, yielding one entry per CDR3 protein. In the table there are around 390,000 distinct CDR3 sequences, roughly 15% of which are singletons. The sample comprised blood. The receptors derive from a woman in her twenties or thirties with Graves' ophthalmopathy. The CDR3 runs from the conserved cysteine through the conserved F or W. D genes are given only for firm matches. Where a row states a size, it is once, few, many or the class of an expanded clone; other rows omit it.

d_call: -
v_call: TRBV5-1
j_call: TRBJ1-6
clone_size: many
cdr3_aa: CASSSDSSYNSPLHF
cdr3_nt: TGCGCCAGCAGCTCGGACAGCTCCTATAATTCACCCCTCCACTTT

d_call: TRBD2
v_call: TRBV15
j_call: TRBJ2-5
clone_size: many
cdr3_aa: CATSRARWDGTSGPQTQYF
cdr3_nt: TGTGCCACCAGCAGAGCCCGATGGGACGGGACTAGCGGTCCTCAGACCCAGTACTTC

d_call: -
v_call: TRBV13
j_call: TRBJ2-1
clone_size: -
cdr3_aa: CASSAGWAGLYGNEQFF
cdr3_nt: TGTGCCAGCAGCGCGGGATGGGCGGGGCTCTACGGGAATGAGCAGTTCTTC

d_call: -
v_call: TRBV28
j_call: TRBJ1-2
clone_size: many
cdr3_aa: CASSLRAGSGYTF
cdr3_nt: TGTGCCAGCAGTTTAAGGGCAGGGTCGGGCTACACCTTC

d_call: -
v_call: TRBV9
j_call: TRBJ2-1
clone_size: -
cdr3_aa: CASSAPGGLAEQFF
cdr3_nt: TGTGCCAGCAGCGCCCCCGGCGGTCTCGCTGAGCAGTTCTTC

d_call: TRBD1
v_call: TRBV5-1
j_call: TRBJ1-6
clone_size: many
cdr3_aa: CASSSLGTENSPLHF
cdr3_nt: TGCGCCAGCAGCTCCCTCGGGACAGAAAATTCACCCCTCCACTTT

d_call: -
v_call: TRBV6-1
j_call: TRBJ2-5
clone_size: many
cdr3_aa: CASSRRERETQYF
cdr3_nt: TGTGCCAGCAGTCGCCGGGAGAGAGAGACCCAGTACTTC

d_call: TRBD1
v_call: TRBV7-6
j_call: TRBJ2-7
clone_size: -
cdr3_aa: CASSYRGTGSTYEQYF
cdr3_nt: TGTGCCAGCAGCTACCGCGGGACAGGATCTACCTACGAGCAGTACTTC

d_call: TRBD2
v_call: TRBV6-1
j_call: TRBJ2-7
clone_size: -
cdr3_aa: CATLVSGGRSSYEQYF
cdr3_nt: TGTGCCACCCTTGTAAGCGGGGGTCGGAGCTCCTACGAGCAGTACTTC

d_call: -
v_call: TRBV7-2
j_call: TRBJ2-4
clone_size: many
cdr3_aa: CASSLQDNRIFLNIQYF
cdr3_nt: TGTGCCAGCAGCTTACAGGACAACCGCATTTTTCTAAACATTCAGTACTTC

d_call: -
v_call: TRBV3-1
j_call: TRBJ2-7
clone_size: many
cdr3_aa: CASSQGGTFSYEQYF
cdr3_nt: TGTGCCAGCAGCCAAGGAGGGACGTTCTCCTACGAGCAGTACTTC

d_call: TRBD1
v_call: TRBV6-1
j_call: TRBJ1-3
clone_size: many
cdr3_aa: CASSGRTGDRYTIYF
cdr3_nt: TGTGCCAGCAGCGGGAGGACAGGCGACCGGTACACCATATATTTT

d_call: -
v_call: TRBV3-1
j_call: TRBJ2-2
clone_size: many
cdr3_aa: CASSPTTRTGELFF
cdr3_nt: TGTGCCAGCAGCCCAACAACTAGGACCGGGGAGCTGTTTTTT

d_call: -
v_call: TRBV6-2/TRBV6-3
j_call: TRBJ2-3
clone_size: -
cdr3_aa: CASRLRARGTQYF
cdr3_nt: TGTGCCAGCAGGCTTCGCGCCCGAGGTACGCAGTATTTT

d_call: -
v_call: TRBV6-1
j_call: TRBJ2-7
clone_size: many
cdr3_aa: CASSKDKGTYEQYF
cdr3_nt: TGTGCCAGCAGTAAGGACAAGGGAACATACGAGCAGTACTTC

d_call: -
v_call: TRBV3-1
j_call: TRBJ2-5
clone_size: many
cdr3_aa: CASSQDRTNQETQYF
cdr3_nt: TGTGCCAGCAGCCAAGATAGGACTAACCAAGAGACCCAGTACTTC

d_call: TRBD1
v_call: TRBV7-9
j_call: TRBJ1-6
clone_size: many
cdr3_aa: CASSQGSGTGGSPLHF
cdr3_nt: TGTGCCAGCAGCCAAGGATCCGGGACAGGGGGATCACCCCTCCACTTT

d_call: -
v_call: TRBV20-1
j_call: TRBJ2-3
clone_size: many
cdr3_aa: CNASIPRGPPGTDTQYF
cdr3_nt: TGCAATGCTAGCATCCCGCGCGGGCCCCCCGGCACAGATACGCAGTATTTT

d_call: TRBD2
v_call: TRBV15
j_call: TRBJ2-2
clone_size: -
cdr3_aa: CATSRGGSGGPFRELYF
cdr3_nt: TGTGCCACCAGCCGAGGAGGGAGCGGGGGTCCCTTCCGGGAGCTGTATTTT

d_call: TRBD2
v_call: TRBV7-2
j_call: TRBJ2-5
clone_size: many
cdr3_aa: CASSSTTGTSFAPRETQYF
cdr3_nt: TGTGCCAGCAGCTCCACAACCGGGACTAGCTTCGCCCCTCGGGAGACCCAGTACTTC

d_call: -
v_call: TRBV10-2
j_call: TRBJ2-5
clone_size: -
cdr3_aa: CATTRAGAETQYF
cdr3_nt: TGCGCCACCACCAGGGCAGGGGCGGAGACCCAGTACTTC

d_call: -
v_call: TRBV7-2
j_call: TRBJ2-7
clone_size: -
cdr3_aa: CASSSEKRRDAIEQYF
cdr3_nt: TGTGCCAGCAGCTCCGAAAAAAGAAGGGATGCGATCGAGCAGTACTTC

d_call: -
v_call: TRBV4-2
j_call: TRBJ2-1
clone_size: -
cdr3_aa: CASSQGFGRAAPNEQFF
cdr3_nt: TGTGCCAGCAGCCAAGGTTTCGGGCGGGCGGCCCCCAATGAGCAGTTCTTC

d_call: -
v_call: TRBV6-5
j_call: TRBJ2-1
clone_size: many
cdr3_aa: CASSYYYVGVYNEQFF
cdr3_nt: TGTGCCAGCAGTTACTACTACGTCGGGGTATACAATGAGCAGTTCTTC

d_call: TRBD1
v_call: TRBV12-3/TRBV12-4
j_call: TRBJ1-5
clone_size: -
cdr3_aa: CASSWGTASNQPQHF
cdr3_nt: TGTGCCAGCAGTTGGGGGACAGCGAGCAATCAGCCCCAGCATTTT